This T cell receptor beta chain was captured in a study of T cell repertoires in cytomegalovirus infection. About the research overall: Shared public TCR beta signatures pointed to both CMV infection and a matching HLA type.

In TCRdb, the reads were re-called with MiXCR into one record per CDR3 protein. The sample has under 850,000 distinct CDR3 sequences; roughly a third are singletons. Germline V gives CDR1 SQVTM, CDR2 ANQGSEA. V was pared by 6 bases and J by 2 bases, with 17 bases between. The CDR3 has 14 residues. Sequencing was done on a sample of PBMCs. The chain has TRBV29-1 and TRBJ2-7; no firm D call. This sequence originates from a human donor in good health (CMV status not recorded). Some clones in this sample may be carry-over from other donors' samples. The chain's CDR3 is CSVLPHVPPYEQYF. CDR3 DNA: TGCAGCGTCCTACCCCATGTGCCTCCCTACGAGCAGTACTTC.